This T cell receptor beta chain was retrieved from a study of cytomegalovirus exposure and HLA in healthy donors. General study results and limits: In all likelihood, a cluster of highly shared sequence variants was a sequencing artifact. In a later analysis, a missense DCLRE1C variant was linked to TCR beta V- and J-gene trimming.

PCR involved 60 Vbeta and 13 Jbeta primers. Method: immunoSEQ multiplex PCR; TCRdb's copy keeps in-frame clones and lacks some. Of 140,000 to 150,000 clones in the sample, 80% were seen once. Notes on this clone: Its cognate antigen is unknown.

The CDR3 runs to 13 residues. Trimming at V came to 6 bases and at J to 2 bases, leaving 3 bases not matched to a gene. The germline V gene encodes CDR1 MNHNS and CDR2 SASEGT. This chain joins TRBV6-1 and TRBJ1-2, with 7 bases aligning to TRBD1. Material: PBMCs. The receptor comes from a man aged 35 to 55 in good health and CMV-seronegative. Here the CDR3 reads CASRMTGNYGYTF. The DNA of the CDR3 is TGTGCCAGCAGAATGACAGGGAACTATGGCTACACCTTC.